This T cell receptor beta chain was identified during a study of blood T cell repertoires in COVID-19 (dated by TCRdb to about 2020). Study-wide context: Collaborator samples came from the United States, Italy and Spain and covered acute and convalescent phases of COVID-19. The samples were drawn from two sources: the first 160 participants of the ongoing ImmuneRACE study, and 1,200 or so subjects contributed by 6 global collaborators. The dataset comprised deeply sampled blood TCRbeta repertoires from subjects exposed to, actively infected with, or recovered from COVID-19. The repertoires were released in a freely available public database intended as a resource for research on the immune response to SARS-CoV-2. Sample metadata almost always included a de-identified subject ID, COVID-19 status, age in years and sex. The prospective study material was composed of cDNA or gDNA derived from T cells, B-cell-depleted T cells, or PBMCs. Where available, HLA class I and class II types were obtained from metadata supplied by the sample provider rather than from assay-based typing. The full study reports these points: Clinical and demographic metadata were provided uncurated, with the amount varying by source and participant.

Enrolling through a virtual design, the prospective study's participants ranged in age from roughly 18 to 90 years and lived across 20 to 30 United States geographic areas. In the prospective study, cohorts were assigned on the basis of participant-reported clinical history obtained from a screening survey and a study questionnaire. For ImmuneRACE Cohort 3, a participant was defined as recovered based on two consecutive negative NP/OP PCR tests, clearance by a healthcare professional, or resolution of symptoms. In the prospective study, whole blood, serum and a nasopharyngeal or oropharyngeal swab were collected from each participant by mobile phlebotomists. Over a roughly 2-month period, participants in the prospective study had the option of providing additional blood draws and questionnaires. Before DNA extraction, blood samples from the prospective study were shipped at room temperature or frozen.

TCRbeta CDR3 regions were amplified from genomic DNA using the immunoSEQ Assay, a bias-controlled multiplex PCR. As for the authors' bioinformatics: The number of nucleated cells in each sample was estimated from the amplification of reference gene primers within the assay. Sequence reads were collapsed and filtered to measure the absolute abundance of every unique TCRbeta CDR3 rearrangement. For each sample, productive Simpson clonality was calculated as the square root of Simpson's diversity index across productive rearrangements. The table comes from immuneACCESS by way of TCRdb, which keeps in-frame sequences with V and J called. Part of the clones is missing from these tables; in studies checked, under half for an unresolved V gene and the rest for unknown reasons. The V and J calls and clone size were taken over from that table, and D and trimming were inferred from the DNA. The sample table holds 300,000 to 350,000 clones, of which around 92% were seen once. Of the sample, more than 9% is held by the ten largest clones.

Only one count was recorded for this clone. This receptor's antigen is unknown. No base qualities exist here, and no much larger clone lies one base off it. Sequences were obtained from PBMCs or T cells enriched from blood (not recorded which). This TCR was sampled from a woman in her thirties who had recovered from COVID-19.

The CDR3 region reads CASRVTGDRTDTQYF. The DNA reads as follows: TGTGCCAGCAGGGTTACAGGGGACCGCACAGATACGCAGTATTTT. In this chain, TRBV7-9 is recombined with TRBJ2-3; TRBD1 agrees with 7 junctional bases. The CDR3 runs 15 residues from the cysteine to the phenylalanine. Only CDR3 DNA is held: 45 bases, read in frame from base 1. CDR1 SEHNR and CDR2 FQNEAQ were looked up in the germline V gene (reference sequence). Trimming removed 6 bases from V and 1 base from J; the gene matches leave 7 bases unexplained. The full variable domain, completed from the reference TRBV7-9 and TRBJ2-3 proteins outside the CDR3, reads DTGVSQNPRHKITKRGQNVTFRCDPISEHNRLYWYRQTLGQGPEFLTYFQNEAQLEKSRLLSDRFSAERPKGSFSTLEIQRTEQGDSAMYLCASRVTGDRTDTQYFGPGTRLTVL.